The 27 T cell receptor beta chains presented below share a single source sample, sequenced in a study of T cells in women clearing cervical HPV infection. This table comes from immunoSEQ multiplex PCR, and its TCRdb copy is limited to in-frame clones, with some not included. The sample has around 13,000 clones. The sequencing sample was made of blood buffy coat. These receptors all come from a woman between 18 and 70 years old with a cervical HPV16 infection that either progressed to CIN3+ or cleared (not recorded which).

As concerns this clone: The CDR3 is cut off 3 residues early in the read; its end comes from the germline J gene. The rearrangement joins TRBV20-1 to TRBJ1-4; the D gene is possibly TRBD1 (5 bases). The CDR3 runs to 13 residues. Germline V gene lookup returns CDR1 DFQATT and CDR2 SNEGSKA (reference sequence). The V end was cut by 2 bases, the J end by 6 bases, with 10 bases between. Incomplete CDR3 DNA: TGCAGTGCTAGAAGCAGGGTTGATGAAAAA. Residues: CSARSRVDEK. The CDR3, in full, reads CSARSRVDEKLFF.

On this clone: The CDR3 extends 3 residues past the end of the read, so its final part is completed from the germline J gene. Different DNA sequences within this sample yield the same CDR3. The chain is built from TRBV11-2 and TRBJ1-2; TRBD1 agrees at 8 bases. This CDR3 is 14 amino acids long. Germline V gene lookup returns CDR1 SGHAT and CDR2 FQNNGV. Partial CDR3 DNA: TGTGCCAGCAGCTTAGATCGGGGGACAGGTGGA. Amino acids: CASSLDRGTGG. The full CDR3 is CASSLDRGTGGYTF.

Concerning this clone: The read gets to within 3 residues of the CDR3 end, and the germline J gene fills in the rest. The rearrangement joins TRBV6-1 to TRBJ2-1; D unclear. V shed 2 bases and J shed 8 bases, with 13 bases lying between them. CDR1 MNHNS and CDR2 SASEGT come from the germline V gene. The CDR3 runs to 14 residues. The chain's CDR3 is CASSEWVDRDEQFF. The sequenced part of the CDR3 DNA is TGTGCCAGCAGTGAATGGGTCGATCGGGATGAG.

For this clone: The sequenced fragment ends 3 residues before the CDR3 boundary, so the rest is inferred from the germline J gene. The chain couples TRBV11-2 to TRBJ2-7, with 7 bases identical to TRBD1. Losses at the gene ends were 1 base for V and 5 bases for J; bases not matched to a gene: 8. The CDR3 loop spans 15 amino acids. The germline V gene has CDR1 SGHAT and CDR2 FQNNGV. The sequenced CDR3 bases are TGTGCCAGCAGCTTAGTCAGGACAGGCTTAAACGAG. It codes for CASSLVRTGLNE. The full CDR3 protein reads CASSLVRTGLNEQYF.

About this clone: The read ends 3 residues shy of where the CDR3 ends; the end is completed using the germline J gene. The chain uses TRBV6-1 and TRBJ2-3; 8 bases align to TRBD2. This CDR3 comprises 15 residues. Germline lookup yields CDR1 MNHNS and CDR2 SASEGT. The CDR3 bases that were read are TGTGCCAGCAGTGGGGCGGGGGGCTTTCGGGAGACG. Encoded protein: CASSGAGGFRET. The full CDR3 protein reads CASSGAGGFRETQYF.

Notes on this clone: The read ends 3 residues before the CDR3 terminus; that terminus is restored from the germline J gene. This rearrangement joins TRBV28 to TRBJ1-5; D possibly corresponds to TRBD1 (5 bases). Germline V gives CDR1 MDHEN, CDR2 SYDVKM. V was cut by 6 bases and J by 6 bases, with 15 bases left in between. The CDR3 loop spans 14 amino acids. Incomplete CDR3 DNA: TGTGCCAGCAGCAAGCAGGGCTTCGGTCAGCCC. Amino acid sequence: CASSKQGFGQP. The full CDR3 sequence reads CASSKQGFGQPQHF.

Remarks on this clone: The CDR3 is cut off 3 residues early in the read; its end comes from the germline J gene. The chain joins TRBV19 to TRBJ1-1; tentatively, D is TRBD1 (6 bases). This CDR3 spans 14 amino acids. Trimming pared 5 bases from V and 0 bases from J, leaving 10 bases between. Germline V gene lookup returns CDR1 LNHDA and CDR2 SQIVND (reference sequence). CDR3: CASSSDRLNTEAFF. CDR3 DNA (partial): TGTGCCAGTAGTTCGGACAGATTGAACACTGAA.

CDR3 sequence reads: CASSMDRGETQYF. The part of the CDR3 DNA that was read is TGTGCCAGCAGTATGGACAGGGGCGAGACG. The V gene is TRBV2, the J gene TRBJ2-3; 9 bases map to TRBD1. The CDR3 end is not reached by the read, which stops 3 residues before it; the germline J gene fills it in. CDR3 length: 13 amino acids. CDR1 SNHLY and CDR2 FYNNEI come from the germline V gene.

This clone is classed as medium-sized by frequency. The missing CDR3 end, 3 residues past where the read stops, is filled in from the germline J gene. The chain uses TRBV2 and TRBJ2-1, with 8 bases lining up with TRBD2. V lost 8 bases and J lost 3; bases outside the gene matches: 6. CDR1 SNHLY and CDR2 FYNNEI come from the germline V gene. The CDR3 has 14 amino acids. Partial CDR3 DNA: TGTGCCAGCTCCAGCGGGGGAAACTACAATGAG. It specifies CASSSGGNYNE. The complete CDR3 reads CASSSGGNYNEQFF.

Details on this clone: Read coverage stops 3 residues before the CDR3 terminus; the germline J gene supplies the remainder. The J gene is TRBJ1-2, the V gene TRBV23-1, with D possibly TRBD1 on 5 matching bases. TRBV23-1 is sorted into the ORF group, with uncertain function. The CDR3 loop spans 14 amino acids. The part of the CDR3 DNA that was read is TGCGCCAGCTTTAGGCAGGGAGACCCAGATACC. Translated: CASFRQGDPDT. The CDR3 reads in full as CASFRQGDPDTYTF.

To note about this clone: The CDR3 is cut off 3 residues early in the read; its end comes from the germline J gene. This chain links TRBV7-9 with TRBJ2-2; D is unresolved. The V gene lost 2 bases and the J gene lost 2 bases, with 6 bases spanning the gap. Germline V gene lookup returns CDR1 SEHNR and CDR2 FQNEAQ (reference sequence). The CDR3 consists of 14 residues. CDR3 DNA (partial): TGTGCCAGCAGCTTACAGGTTAACACCGGGGAG. As protein: CASSLQVNTGE. In full, the CDR3 is CASSLQVNTGELFF.

A note on this clone: The read gets to within 3 residues of the CDR3 end, and the germline J gene fills in the rest. The rearrangement joins TRBV7-2 to TRBJ1-2; D is undetermined. Germline CDR1 SGHTA, CDR2 FQGNSA. The ends were cut back, 5 bases at V and 4 bases at J, with 14 bases in the middle. This CDR3 comprises 14 residues. The sequenced part of the CDR3 DNA is TGTGCCAGCAGCCCGAGTACAGTGCCCTATGGC. This codes for CASSPSTVPYG. The whole CDR3 reads CASSPSTVPYGYTF. Full variable domain (rest looked up from reference TRBV7-2 and TRBJ1-2): GAGVSQSPSNKVTEKGKDVELRCDPISGHTALYWYRQSLGQGLEFLIYFQGNSAPDKSGLPSDRFSAERTGGSVSTLTIQRTQQEDSAVYLCASSPSTVPYGYTFGSGTRLTVV.

Turning to this clone: The CDR3 end is not reached by the read, which stops 3 residues before it; the germline J gene fills it in. The chain carries TRBV7-7 and TRBJ2-5, with 7 bases aligning to TRBD1. Trimming cost V 5 bases and J 2 bases; bases outside gene matches: 8. The CDR3 has 15 residues. The germline V gene encodes CDR1 SSHAT and CDR2 FNYEAQ (reference sequence). The CDR3 spells CASSPSRDRQETQYF. The part of the CDR3 DNA that was read is TGTGCCAGCAGCCCCTCCCGGGACAGACAAGAGACC. Full variable domain (missing parts from reference TRBV7-7 and TRBJ2-5): GAGVSQSPRYKVTKRGQDVTLRCDPISSHATLYWYQQALGQGPEFLTYFNYEAQPDKSGLPSDRFSAERPEGSISTLTIQRTEQRDSAMYRCASSPSRDRQETQYFGPGTRLLVL.

The CDR3 sequence is CASRTSGATGELFF. The CDR3 bases that were read are TGTGCCAGCAGAACTAGCGGGGCCACCGGGGAG. V gene TRBV5-5 combines with J gene TRBJ2-2; 10 nucleotides match TRBD2. The read gets to within 3 residues of the CDR3 end, and the germline J gene fills in the rest. Germline-derived CDR1 and CDR2 are SGHKS and YYEKEE (reference sequence). The length of the CDR3 is 14 residues. The ends lost 5 bases at V and 4 bases at J; junction bases unmatched: 2.

With respect to this clone: The read ends 3 residues shy of where the CDR3 ends; the end is completed using the germline J gene. The gene calls are TRBV30 and TRBJ2-7, with 7 bases fitting TRBD1. The germline V gene has CDR1 GTSNPN and CDR2 SVGIG (reference sequence). V was pared by 2 bases and J by 6 bases, with 4 bases of the junction left unmatched. This CDR3 is built from 12 residues. The sequenced part of the CDR3 DNA is TGTGCCTGGAGTCCCGCAGGGGGCGAG. Amino acids: CAWSPAGGE. The CDR3 as a whole reads CAWSPAGGEQYF.

About this clone: From the germline J gene comes the end of the CDR3, since the read stops 3 residues before it. The chain links TRBV7-6 to TRBJ1-1; D call uncertain. Germline-derived CDR1 and CDR2 are SGHVS and FNYEAQ. CDR3 size: 13 residues. Here the CDR3 reads CASSLAENYGAFF. The part of the CDR3 DNA that was read is TGTGCCAGCAGCTTAGCAGAAAACTATGGC.

Concerning this clone: The read finishes 3 residues shy of the CDR3 end, and the germline J gene is used to complete it. The rearrangement uses TRBV4-1 and TRBJ1-3; D is unresolved. This CDR3 has 17 residues. Deletions cut 4 bases from V and 4 bases from J, with 20 bases between. Germline V gene lookup returns CDR1 MGHRA and CDR2 YSYEKL. The sequenced CDR3 bases are TGCGCCAGCAGCCGCCCAGGCCAAGATAATAAAGGAAACACC. Amino acids: CASSRPGQDNKGNT. The whole CDR3 sequence reads CASSRPGQDNKGNTIYF.

Comment on this clone: The CDR3 end lies 3 residues beyond the end of the read and is filled in from the germline J gene. The gene calls are TRBV7-2 and TRBJ2-3, with D possibly matching TRBD1 (6 bases). In germline, CDR1 is SGHTA, CDR2 FQGNSA. This CDR3 is built from 15 residues. CDR3 bases read: TGTGCCAGCAGCTTATCATGGGGGCGGTGGGAGACG. It is translated as CASSLSWGRWET. The CDR3, in full, reads CASSLSWGRWETQYF.

With respect to this clone: The read ends 3 residues early relative to the CDR3; the germline J gene fills the gap. The chain carries TRBV19 and TRBJ1-4; D remains ambiguous. Germline assignment: CDR1 LNHDA and CDR2 SQIVND (reference sequence). CDR3 size: 12 residues. Trimming stripped 7 bases from V and 4 bases from J, with 7 bases between. Incomplete CDR3 DNA: TGTGCCAGTACGCGGGGTAATGAAAAA. Protein: CASTRGNEK. The whole CDR3 protein is CASTRGNEKLFF.

Comments on this clone: The CDR3 goes on 3 residues after the read ends, and that part is filled in from the germline J gene. The rearrangement joins TRBV5-1 to TRBJ1-2; 7 bases are shared with TRBD1. The V segment lost 5 bases and the J segment 4 bases; nucleotides outside the gene matches: 8. The CDR3 runs to 14 residues. Germline CDR1 is SGHRS and CDR2 is YFSETQ. CDR3 protein: CASSSDRVGYGYTF. The part of the CDR3 DNA that was read is TGCGCCAGCAGTTCTGACAGGGTAGGCTATGGC.

With regard to this clone: The read finishes 3 residues shy of the CDR3 end, and the germline J gene is used to complete it. The chain employs TRBV11-2 and TRBJ1-2, with D tentatively TRBD1 (6 bases). CDR3 length equals 15 residues. The germline V and J ends were trimmed by 4 bases and 4 bases, with 16 bases remaining between them. The germline CDR1 and CDR2 sequences are SGHAT and FQNNGV. The covered CDR3 bases are TGTGCCAGCAGCTCCCTCCAGGGGCCGACCTATGGC. This encodes CASSSLQGPTYG. The complete CDR3 reads CASSSLQGPTYGYTF.

A note on this clone: The read ends 3 residues shy of where the CDR3 ends; the end is completed using the germline J gene. The V call is TRBV7-9, the J call TRBJ1-3; 7 nucleotides match TRBD1. The germline V gene has CDR1 SEHNR and CDR2 FQNEAQ (reference sequence). The CDR3 has 12 residues. This CDR3 is CASSLSTGRIYF. CDR3 bases read: TGTGCCAGCAGCCTTTCGACAGGGCGG.

To note about this clone: The sequence runs out 3 residues before the end of the CDR3; the remainder is reconstructed from the germline J gene. J is TRBJ2-3 and V is TRBV6-1, with D perhaps matching TRBD1 or TRBD2 (5 bases each). There are 14 residues in the CDR3. CDR1 MNHNS and CDR2 SASEGT come from the germline V gene. This chain's CDR3 is CASSESEGWETQYF. CDR3 bases read: TGTGCCAGCAGTGAAAGTGAGGGGTGGGAGACG.

A note on this clone: The CDR3 goes on 3 residues after the read ends, and that part is filled in from the germline J gene. V is TRBV5-1 and J is TRBJ2-1, with a possible D match to TRBD1 (7 bases). CDR1 and CDR2 (germline): SGHRS, YFSETQ. The CDR3 covers 13 residues. Trimming removed 4 bases from V and 9 bases from J, with 14 bases in between. Partial CDR3 DNA: TGCGCCAGCAGCCCCGGACAGGAGGGTGAG. The encoded protein is CASSPGQEGE. The whole CDR3 protein is CASSPGQEGEQFF.

CDR3 bases read: TGCGCCAGCAGCTCGGGACAGGGTAATGAAAAA. Its protein product is CASSSGQGNEK. The entire CDR3 protein is CASSSGQGNEKLFF. The V and J genes are TRBV5-1 and TRBJ1-4; 9 bases map to TRBD1. The CDR3 extends 3 residues past the end of the read, so its final part is completed from the germline J gene. The CDR3 runs to 14 residues. Germline loops: CDR1 SGHRS, CDR2 YFSETQ. The ends lost 3 bases at V and 4 bases at J; junction bases unmatched: 1.

Worth noting for this clone: The CDR3 goes on 3 residues after the read ends, and that part is filled in from the germline J gene. The chain carries TRBV5-1 and TRBJ2-2; 8 nucleotides align to TRBD1. The CDR3 spans 13 residues. Germline loops: CDR1 SGHRS, CDR2 YFSETQ. The sequenced part of the CDR3 DNA is TGCGCCAGCAGCCTGGAGGACAGGGAAAAG. Its protein is CASSLEDREK. The complete CDR3 protein is CASSLEDREKLFF.

Regarding this clone: The read finishes 3 residues shy of the CDR3 end, and the germline J gene is used to complete it. This chain joins TRBV29-1 and TRBJ2-1, with TRBD2 identical over 11 bases. Looked up from germline, CDR1 is SQVTM and CDR2 is ANQGSEA. V shed 4 bases, J shed 5 bases, and the junction held 10 bases outside the gene matches. The CDR3 spans 16 residues. CDR3: CSVAESSGGPNNEQFF. CDR3 DNA (partial): TGCAGCGTTGCCGAATCTAGCGGGGGGCCAAACAATGAG.